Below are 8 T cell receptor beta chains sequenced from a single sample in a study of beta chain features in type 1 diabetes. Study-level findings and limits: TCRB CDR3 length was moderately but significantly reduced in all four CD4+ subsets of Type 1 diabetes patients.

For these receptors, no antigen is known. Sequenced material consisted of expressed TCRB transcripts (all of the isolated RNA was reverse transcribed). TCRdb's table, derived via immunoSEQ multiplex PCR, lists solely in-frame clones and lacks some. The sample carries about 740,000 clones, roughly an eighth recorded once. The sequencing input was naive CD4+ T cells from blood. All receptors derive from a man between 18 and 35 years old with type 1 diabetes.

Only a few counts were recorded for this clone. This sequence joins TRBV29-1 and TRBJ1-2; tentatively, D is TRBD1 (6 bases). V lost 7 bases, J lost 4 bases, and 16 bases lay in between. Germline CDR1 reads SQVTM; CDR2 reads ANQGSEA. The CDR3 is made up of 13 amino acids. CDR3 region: CSAGEGVTYGYTF. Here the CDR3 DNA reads TGCAGCGCTGGGGAGGGGGTTACCTATGGCTACACCTTC.

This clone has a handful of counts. The CDR3 sequence: CATSRDVGGTEAFF. The CDR3 DNA reads TGTGCCACCAGCAGAGATGTGGGGGGCACTGAAGCTTTCTTT. V is TRBV15 and J is TRBJ1-1; D might be TRBD1 (5 bases). The V gene lost 0 bases and the J gene lost 4 bases, with 9 bases spanning the gap. This CDR3 comprises 14 residues. CDR1 is LNHNV and CDR2 is YYDKDF in the germline V gene (reference sequence).

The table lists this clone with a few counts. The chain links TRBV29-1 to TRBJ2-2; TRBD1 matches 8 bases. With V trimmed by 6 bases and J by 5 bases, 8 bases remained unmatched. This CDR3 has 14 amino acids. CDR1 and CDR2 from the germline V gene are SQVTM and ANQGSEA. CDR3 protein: CSVPDRGGTGELFF. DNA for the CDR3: TGCAGCGTCCCTGACAGGGGAGGTACCGGGGAGCTGTTTTTT.

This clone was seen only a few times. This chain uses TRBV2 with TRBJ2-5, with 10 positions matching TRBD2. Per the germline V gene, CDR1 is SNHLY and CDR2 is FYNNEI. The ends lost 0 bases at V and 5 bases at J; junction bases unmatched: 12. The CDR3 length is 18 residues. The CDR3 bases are TGTGCCAGCAGTGAAGCGTGGTATGAGCGGGGGGGCCGGGAGACCCAGTACTTC. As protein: CASSEAWYERGGRETQYF.

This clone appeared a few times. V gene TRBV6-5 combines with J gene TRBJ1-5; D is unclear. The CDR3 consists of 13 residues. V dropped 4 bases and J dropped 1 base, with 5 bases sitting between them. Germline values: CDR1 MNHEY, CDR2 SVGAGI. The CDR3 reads CASSFSSNQPQHF. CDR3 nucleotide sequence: TGTGCCAGCAGTTTTAGCAGCAATCAGCCCCAGCATTTT.

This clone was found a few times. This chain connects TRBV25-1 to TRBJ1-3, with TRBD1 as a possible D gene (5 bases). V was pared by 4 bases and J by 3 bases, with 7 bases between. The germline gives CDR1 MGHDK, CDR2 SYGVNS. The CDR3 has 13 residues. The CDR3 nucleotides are TGTGCCAGCAGTGTTGGGGGTGGAAACACCATATATTTT. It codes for CASSVGGGNTIYF.

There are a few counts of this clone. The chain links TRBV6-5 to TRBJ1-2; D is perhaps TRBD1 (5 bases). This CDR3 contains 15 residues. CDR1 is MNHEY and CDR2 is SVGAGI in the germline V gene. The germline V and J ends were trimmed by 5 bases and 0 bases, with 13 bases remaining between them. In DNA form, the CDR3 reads TGTGCCAGCAGTGCAGACAGATTGACTAACTATGGCTACACCTTC. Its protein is CASSADRLTNYGYTF.

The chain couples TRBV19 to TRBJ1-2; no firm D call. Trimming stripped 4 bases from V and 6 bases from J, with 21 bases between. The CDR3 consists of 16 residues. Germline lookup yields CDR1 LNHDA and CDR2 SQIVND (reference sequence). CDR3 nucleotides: TGTGCCAGTAGTACTACCTCAGCACAAATGCAAGATGGCTACACCTTC. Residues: CASSTTSAQMQDGYTF.